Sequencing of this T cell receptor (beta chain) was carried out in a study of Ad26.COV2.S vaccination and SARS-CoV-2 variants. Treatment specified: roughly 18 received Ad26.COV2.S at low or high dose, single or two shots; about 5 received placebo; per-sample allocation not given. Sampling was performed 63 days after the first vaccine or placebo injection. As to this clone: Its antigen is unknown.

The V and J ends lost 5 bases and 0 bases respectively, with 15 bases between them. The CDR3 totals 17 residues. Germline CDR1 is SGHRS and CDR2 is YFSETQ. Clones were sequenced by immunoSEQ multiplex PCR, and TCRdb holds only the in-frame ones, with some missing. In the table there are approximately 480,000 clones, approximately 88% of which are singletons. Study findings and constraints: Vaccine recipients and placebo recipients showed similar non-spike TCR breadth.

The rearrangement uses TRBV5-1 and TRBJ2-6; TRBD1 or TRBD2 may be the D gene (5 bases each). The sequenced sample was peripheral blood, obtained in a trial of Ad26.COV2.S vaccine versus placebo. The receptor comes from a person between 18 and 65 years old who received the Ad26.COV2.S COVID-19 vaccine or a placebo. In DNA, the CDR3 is TGCGCCAGCAGTCACGGGACCCCCCACTCTGGGGCCAACGTCCTGACTTTC. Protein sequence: CASSHGTPHSGANVLTF. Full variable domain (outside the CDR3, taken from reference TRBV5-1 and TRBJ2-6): KAGVTQTPRYLIKTRGQQVTLSCSPISGHRSVSWYQQTPGQGLQFLFEYFSETQRNKGNFPGRFSGRQFSNSRSEMNVSTLELGDSALYLCASSHGTPHSGANVLTFGAGSRLTVL.